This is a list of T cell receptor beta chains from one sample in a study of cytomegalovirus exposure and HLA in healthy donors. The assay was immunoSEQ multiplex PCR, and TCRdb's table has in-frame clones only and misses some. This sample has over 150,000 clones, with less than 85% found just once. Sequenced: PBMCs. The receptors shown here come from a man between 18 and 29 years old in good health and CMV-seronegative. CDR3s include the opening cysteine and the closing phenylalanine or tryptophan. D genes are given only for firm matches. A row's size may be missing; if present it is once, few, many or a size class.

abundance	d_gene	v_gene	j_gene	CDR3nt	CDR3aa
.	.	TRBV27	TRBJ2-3	TGTGCCAGCAGTTTAATTAACGACTACTCACCCAGTGGACGGTTTACGCAGTATTTT	CASSLINDYSPSGRFTQYF
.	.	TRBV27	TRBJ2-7	TGTGCCAGCAGTCCCGGGGGAGGAACCTACGAGCAGTACTTC	CASSPGGGTYEQYF
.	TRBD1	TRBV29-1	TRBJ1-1	TGCAGCGTCAGACAGGGGAACACTGAAGCTTTCTTT	CSVRQGNTEAFF
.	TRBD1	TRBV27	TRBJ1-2	TGTGCCAGCAGGGACCGACAGGGGTTGTTCAGTGGCTACACCTTC	CASRDRQGLFSGYTF
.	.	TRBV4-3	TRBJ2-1	TGCGCCAGCAGCCAAGTGGGGGGGCCAGGGGTTGAGCAGTTCTTC	CASSQVGGPGVEQFF
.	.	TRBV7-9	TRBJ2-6	TGTGCCAGCAGCTCCGACCAGGCCCTCTCCTCTGGGGCCAACGTCCTGACTTTC	CASSSDQALSSGANVLTF
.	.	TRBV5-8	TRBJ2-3	TGTGCCAGCAGCTTGGTAGGGACTGTGCAGTATTTT	CASSLVGTVQYF
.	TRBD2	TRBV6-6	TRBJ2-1	TGTGCCAGCAGTTACTCCCTAGCGGGAAGATACAATGAGCAGTTCTTC	CASSYSLAGRYNEQFF
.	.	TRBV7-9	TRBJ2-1	TGTGCCAGCAGCTTCTCAGGGAATGAGCAGTTCTTC	CASSFSGNEQFF
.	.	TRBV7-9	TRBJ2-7	TGTGCCAGCAGCTTCGAGGACAAGTACGAGCAGTACTTC	CASSFEDKYEQYF
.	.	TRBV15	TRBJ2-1	TGTGCCACCAGCAGAGCGGACAGTTACAATGAGCAGTTCTTC	CATSRADSYNEQFF
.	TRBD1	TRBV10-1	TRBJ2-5	TGCGCCAGCAGCGCCGGGACAGGGAGTGAGACCCAGTACTTC	CASSAGTGSETQYF
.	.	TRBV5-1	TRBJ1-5	TGCGCCAGCAGCGCGGGACCCGATCAGCCCCAGCATTTT	CASSAGPDQPQHF
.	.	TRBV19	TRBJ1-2	TGTGCCAGTAGCCCCGGGACACAGTATGGCTACACCTTC	CASSPGTQYGYTF
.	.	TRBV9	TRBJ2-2	TGTGCCAGCAGCGTTCGACGGGTGAACACCGGGGAGCTGTTTTTT	CASSVRRVNTGELFF
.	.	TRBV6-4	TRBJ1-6	TGTGCCAGCAGTGAGGCCCTCAATTCACCCCTCCACTTT	CASSEALNSPLHF
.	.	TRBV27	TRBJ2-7	TGTGCCAGCAGCCCCTCCGGGGGTTTGGGCTACGAGCAGTACTTC	CASSPSGGLGYEQYF
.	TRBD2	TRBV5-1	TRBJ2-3	TGCGCCAGCGGAGCGGGGGGGCAAAGCACAGATACGCAGTATTTT	CASGAGGQSTDTQYF
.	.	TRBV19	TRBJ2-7	TGTGCCAGTAGTAAAAGGGGCCGCGAGCAGTACTTC	CASSKRGREQYF
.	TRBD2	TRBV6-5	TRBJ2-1	TGTGCCAGCGCCCCGGGAGGGGCTTCCAATGAGCAGTTCTTC	CASAPGGASNEQFF
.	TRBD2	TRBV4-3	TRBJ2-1	TGCGCCAGCAGCCAAGATACGGCGGGAGTTTTCAATGAGCAGTTCTTC	CASSQDTAGVFNEQFF
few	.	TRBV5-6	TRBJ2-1	TGTGCCAGCAACCGGCGAGGGAACTCCTACAATGAGCAGTTCTTC	CASNRRGNSYNEQFF
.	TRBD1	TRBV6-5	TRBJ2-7	TGTGCCAGCAGTTACTTTGGGACAGGGGGTTACGAGCAGTACTTC	CASSYFGTGGYEQYF
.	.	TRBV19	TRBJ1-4	TGTGCCAGTAGTATCAGGCAGGGGCAGCAGTTAGGAAATGAAAAACTGTTTTTT	CASSIRQGQQLGNEKLFF
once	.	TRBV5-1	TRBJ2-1	TGCGCCAGCAGCTCCGTGGCTAGGATGGATGAGCAGTTCTTC	CASSSVARMDEQFF
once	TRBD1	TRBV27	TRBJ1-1	TGTGCCAGCAGAACCGGGACAGGCCGTGAAGCTTTCTTT	CASRTGTGREAFF
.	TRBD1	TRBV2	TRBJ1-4	TGTGCCAGTATTGAGGGGGCTGGTGGGGAAAAACTGTTTTTT	CASIEGAGGEKLFF
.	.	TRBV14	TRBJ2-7	TGTGCCAGCAGCCAAGCCCAGGGGTTATCCTACGAGCAGTACTTC	CASSQAQGLSYEQYF
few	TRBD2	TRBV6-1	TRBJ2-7	TGTGCCACAGGACTAGCGAAGTACGAGCAGTACTTC	CATGLAKYEQYF
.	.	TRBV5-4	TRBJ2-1	TGTGCCAGCAGCCCCGGTGCGGCTGAGCAGTTCTTC	CASSPGAAEQFF
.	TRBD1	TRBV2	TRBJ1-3	TGTGCCAGCAGTCCATTGACAGGGAGTACTGGAAACACCATATATTTT	CASSPLTGSTGNTIYF
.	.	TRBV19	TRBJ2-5	TGTGCCAGTAGTATAGTCGCACAGGGACACGAGACCCAGTACTTC	CASSIVAQGHETQYF
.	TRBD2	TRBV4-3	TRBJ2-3	TGCGCCAGCAGCCAAGTGCGGGGGGGCACAGATACGCAGTATTTT	CASSQVRGGTDTQYF
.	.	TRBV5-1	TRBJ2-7	TGCGCCAGCAGCCCACAGCTCTACGAGCAGTACTTC	CASSPQLYEQYF
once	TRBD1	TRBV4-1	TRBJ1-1	TGCGCCAGCAGCCCGTTTGCGGGACAGGTGAACACTGAAGCTTTCTTT	CASSPFAGQVNTEAFF
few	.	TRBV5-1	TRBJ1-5	TGCGCCAGCAGCTTGTACGCAGGGCGTCAGCCCCAGCATTTT	CASSLYAGRQPQHF
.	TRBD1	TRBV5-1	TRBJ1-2	TGCGCCAGCAGCTTGGCCGGGACAGGATTCTATGGCTACACCTTC	CASSLAGTGFYGYTF
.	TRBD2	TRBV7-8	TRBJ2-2	TGTGCCAGCAGCCGACAACTAGCGGGAGAAATCGGGGAGCTGTTTTTT	CASSRQLAGEIGELFF
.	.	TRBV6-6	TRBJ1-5	TGTGCCAGCAGCGACACCCCGAATCAGCCCCAGCATTTT	CASSDTPNQPQHF
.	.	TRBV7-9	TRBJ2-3	TGTGCCAGCAGCTACCACCGACTCCTAGCAAGGTTAGCAGATACGCAGTATTTT	CASSYHRLLARLADTQYF
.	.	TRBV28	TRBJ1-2	TGTGCCAGCAGTTTATCGTGGGGTGAGGGTGGCTACACCTTC	CASSLSWGEGGYTF
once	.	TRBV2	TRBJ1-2	TGTGCCAGCAGCAGGGGAACCGGAGTTATTGGCTACACCTTC	CASSRGTGVIGYTF
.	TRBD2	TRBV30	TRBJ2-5	TGTGCCTGGATCGTTGCCGCCGGGACTAGCGGGATAGAGACCCAGTACTTC	CAWIVAAGTSGIETQYF
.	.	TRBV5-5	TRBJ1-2	TGTGCCAGCAGCCCACCGCGGGGTCTAGACTATGGCTACACCTTC	CASSPPRGLDYGYTF
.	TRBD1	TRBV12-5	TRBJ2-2	TGTGCTAGTGGTTTGCTGAGGGGGCAATACGCCGGGGAGCTGTTTTTT	CASGLLRGQYAGELFF